Each of the 29 T cell receptor beta chains below was sequenced from the same sample in a study of spatial heterogeneity in lung cancer. Via MiXCR, TCRdb re-called the 5' RACE reads, giving one row per CDR3 protein. The sample yields some 37,000 distinct CDR3 sequences, around 7.2% seen once. Specified time point: sample taken at primary tumor resection. The sequencing here drew on PBMCs, taken at surgery. Every receptor here comes from a male donor with early-stage non-small cell lung cancer.

This clonotype was found many times. The chain is built from TRBV7-9 and TRBJ2-2; D is uncertain. V was cut by 5 bases and J by 4 bases, with 11 bases left in between. Germline CDR1 SEHNR, CDR2 FQNEAQ (reference sequence). This CDR3 region has 14 residues. CDR3 sequence reads: CASSIVRSTGELFF. CDR3 nucleotide sequence: TGTGCCAGCAGCATCGTAAGGAGCACCGGGGAGCTGTTTTTT.

This clonotype showed up many times. This chain joins TRBV3-1 and TRBJ2-1, with TRBD2 identical over 13 bases. In germline, CDR1 is LGHDT, CDR2 YNNKEL (reference sequence). CDR3 size: 14 residues. Germline trimming cut 7 bases from V and 7 bases from J; bases unmatched to any gene: 4. CDR3 protein: CASTGLAGANEQFF. Written as DNA, the CDR3 is TGTGCCAGCACCGGACTAGCGGGAGCTAATGAGCAGTTCTTC.

This clonotype was counted many times. This chain links TRBV6-5 with TRBJ2-3; D unresolved. V was trimmed by 10 bases and J by 2 bases, leaving 16 bases between them. The CDR3 runs to 14 residues. From germline, CDR1 is MNHEY and CDR2 SVGAGI. The CDR3 here is CATRREPNTDTQYF. Written as DNA, the CDR3 is TGTGCCACCAGAAGGGAACCGAACACAGATACGCAGTATTTT.

Many counts were recorded for this clonotype. This chain joins TRBV2 and TRBJ1-1, with 8 bases fitting TRBD1. The CDR3 runs 15 residues. J gave up 2 bases and V 6 bases, and 8 bases lay outside the gene matches. CDR1 SNHLY and CDR2 FYNNEI come from the germline V gene. The CDR3 region has the DNA TGTGCCAGCAGGGTAGCGGACAGGGAAAACACTGAAGCTTTCTTT. Its protein product is CASRVADRENTEAFF.

V and J are TRBV5-4 and TRBJ2-5, with TRBD2 matching 10 bases. The CDR3 sequence is 15 residues long. Looked up from germline, CDR1 is SGHNT and CDR2 is YYREEE (reference sequence). After removal of 2 bases from V and 2 bases from J, the junction contained 3 bases not matched to a gene. The chain's CDR3 is CASSFGLAEQETQYF. Here the CDR3 DNA reads TGTGCCAGCAGCTTTGGACTAGCGGAACAAGAGACCCAGTACTTC.

This clonotype showed up many times. J is TRBJ2-7 and V is TRBV18, with TRBD1 matching 10 bases. Germline V CDR1 and CDR2: KGHSH, LQKENI. V trimming: 5 bases; J trimming: 5 bases; junction bases outside the gene matches: 3. This CDR3 has 13 residues. The CDR3 sequence is CASSRTGGHEQYV. In nucleotides, the CDR3 is TGTGCCAGCTCAAGGACAGGGGGGCACGAGCAGTACGTC.

In this sample, this clonotype turned up many times. The chain uses TRBV4-3 and TRBJ2-1, with 9 bases fitting TRBD1. Trimming removed 3 bases from V and 12 bases from J; junction bases left unmatched: 18. The CDR3 length is 17 residues. Germline CDR1 reads LGHNA; CDR2 reads YSLEER. CDR3 DNA: TGCGCCAGCAGCCAGGGGACAGGGAGGTACAATGATGTCGGGCAGTTCTTC. Amino acids: CASSQGTGRYNDVGQFF.

This clonotype was counted at least ten times. The V call is TRBV12-3 or TRBV12-4, the J call TRBJ1-1; perhaps TRBD1 as D (5 bases). Between the trimmed V and J ends, which lost 4 bases and 1 base, there was a span of 7 bases. The CDR3 runs to 13 residues. The CDR3 sequence: CASSWGGNTEAFF. In nucleotides, the CDR3 is TGTGCCAGCAGTTGGGGCGGGAACACTGAAGCTTTCTTT.

This clonotype has more than one count but fewer than ten. The gene calls are TRBV7-9 and TRBJ2-1; 11 nucleotides align to TRBD2. Trimming took 5 bases from V and 8 from J; bases not matched to a gene: 5. CDR1 is SEHNR and CDR2 is FQNEAQ in the germline V gene (reference sequence). The length of the CDR3 is 14 residues. The CDR3 region has the DNA TGTGCCAGCAGCCGTAGCGGGAGGGAGCATGAGCAGTTCTTC. Amino acids: CASSRSGREHEQFF.

The sample holds a few counts of this clonotype. V is TRBV6-2 or TRBV6-3 and J is TRBJ2-3, with D perhaps TRBD1 or TRBD2 (5 bases each). Germline loops: CDR1 MNHEY, CDR2 SVGEGT. V was trimmed by 2 bases and J by 6 bases, leaving 12 bases between them. This CDR3 has 14 residues. CDR3 sequence: CASSYPGRPDTQYF. Written as DNA, the CDR3 is TGTGCCAGCAGTTACCCGGGACGCCCGGATACGCAGTATTTT.

The table lists this clonotype with many counts. The gene calls are TRBV30 and TRBJ1-2; no reliable D call. V lost 3 bases, J lost 4 bases, and 9 bases lay in between. The CDR3 extends over 12 amino acids. The V gene's germline CDR1 is GTSNPN and CDR2 SVGIG (reference sequence). For the CDR3, the DNA is TGTGCCTGGAGCGGAGTGTCCTATGGCTACACCTTC. Amino acid sequence: CAWSGVSYGYTF. Looking up the rest from reference TRBV30 and TRBJ1-2 gives the full variable domain: SQTIHQWPATLVQPVGSPLSLECTVEGTSNPNLYWYRQAAGRGLQLLFYSVGIGQISSEVPQNLSASRPQDRQFILSSKKLLLSDSGFYLCAWSGVSYGYTFGSGTRLTVV.

This clonotype was recorded many times. The rearrangement uses TRBV7-9 and TRBJ2-5; unclear D gene. With 6 bases removed from V and 0 bases from J, the gap between germline ends came to 17 bases. Germline CDR1 reads SEHNR; CDR2 reads FQNEAQ (reference sequence). This CDR3 contains 16 residues. This CDR3 is CASSPGLDAHQETQYF. DNA for the CDR3: TGTGCCAGCAGTCCCGGATTGGACGCCCACCAAGAGACCCAGTACTTC.

This clonotype was found many times. The J gene is TRBJ1-1, the V gene TRBV12-3 or TRBV12-4; D is unclear. This CDR3 comprises 13 residues. The V end lost 5 bases, the J end lost 3 bases, and 10 bases lay between the germline ends. This CDR3 is CASSKREDTEAFF. For the CDR3, the DNA is TGTGCCAGCAGTAAACGGGAGGACACTGAAGCTTTCTTT.

A remark on this clonotype: A much larger clone lies one base from this, so it may be a read error. The chain recombines TRBV19 with TRBJ2-2; TRBD1 is a possible D gene (6 bases). This CDR3 region has 14 residues. Germline values: CDR1 LNHDA, CDR2 SQIVND (reference sequence). As DNA, the CDR3 is TGTGCCACTAAGACAGGAGCGAACCCCGGGGAGCTGTTTTTT. This gives the protein CATKTGANPGELFF.

The rearrangement joins TRBV7-2 to TRBJ2-1, with 8 positions matching TRBD2. Germline loops: CDR1 SGHTA, CDR2 FQGNSA. The ends lost 0 bases at V and 0 bases at J; junction bases unmatched: 7. The CDR3 is 18 residues long. The CDR3 loop is CASSLARAGGVSYNEQFF. DNA of the CDR3: TGTGCCAGCAGCTTAGCGAGGGCGGGGGGCGTCTCCTACAATGAGCAGTTCTTC. The full variable domain, completed using reference TRBV7-2 and TRBJ2-1, is GAGVSQSPSNKVTEKGKDVELRCDPISGHTALYWYRQSLGQGLEFLIYFQGNSAPDKSGLPSDRFSAERTGGSVSTLTIQRTQQEDSAVYLCASSLARAGGVSYNEQFFGPGTRLTVL.

This rearrangement joins TRBV12-3 or TRBV12-4 to TRBJ1-2; D is ambiguous. V lost 3 bases and J lost 8, with 13 bases in between. This CDR3 contains 13 residues. The CDR3 DNA reads as TGTGCCAGCAGTTTTAAGGCAATGGGAGGCTACACCTTC. This codes for CASSFKAMGGYTF.

This clonotype has a single count. The chain combines TRBV18 with TRBJ2-1; D is unresolved. V was shortened by 2 bases and J by 5 bases, with 7 bases between the two germline ends. Germline CDR1 reads KGHSH; CDR2 reads LQKENI. CDR3 length: 13 amino acids. The CDR3 sequence: CASSPKLDNEQFF. CDR3 bases: TGTGCCAGCTCACCAAAGCTAGACAATGAGCAGTTCTTC.

The chain uses TRBV4-3 and TRBJ2-1; the D is unclear. This CDR3 comprises 12 residues. Trimming stripped 0 bases from V and 7 bases from J, with 4 bases between. Germline V gene sequence: CDR1 LGHNA, CDR2 YSLEER. Here the CDR3 DNA reads TGCGCCAGCAGCCAAGACGGTAATGAGCAGTTCTTC. Its translation is CASSQDGNEQFF.

In its sample, this clonotype was seen many times. The chain combines TRBV12-3 or TRBV12-4 with TRBJ2-6, with D hard to call. This CDR3 spans 17 amino acids. Trimming pared 6 bases from V and 2 bases from J, leaving 17 bases between. The CDR3 DNA reads TGTGCCAGCAGAAAGTCCTCCAGCTGGGCTGGGGCCAACGTCCTGACTTTC. Translation: CASRKSSSWAGANVLTF.

This clonotype was counted only a few times. The rearrangement joins TRBV27 to TRBJ1-2; 11 bases agree with TRBD1. CDR1 is MNHEY, CDR2 SMNVEV, per germline (reference sequence). J lost 8 bases, V lost 4 bases, and 9 bases had no gene match. There are 15 residues in the CDR3. The CDR3 reads CASSSPGTGGKGYTF. DNA of the CDR3: TGTGCCAGCAGTTCCCCCGGGACAGGGGGGAAGGGCTACACCTTC.

This clonotype was counted many times. The J gene is TRBJ2-5, the V gene TRBV7-9; D ambiguous. The CDR3 totals 14 residues. The V end lost 2 bases, the J end lost 2 bases, and 9 bases lay between the germline ends. Germline V CDR1 and CDR2: SEHNR, FQNEAQ (reference sequence). CDR3 DNA sequence: TGTGCCAGCAGCTTATTTGACGGTCAAGAGACCCAGTACTTC. Residues: CASSLFDGQETQYF.

This clonotype was observed many times. The V gene is TRBV6-2 or TRBV6-3, the J gene TRBJ2-1; possible D gene TRBD2, 6 bases. This CDR3 contains 15 residues. Germline assignment: CDR1 MNHEY and CDR2 SVGEGT. The V end was cut by 5 bases, the J end by 2 bases, with 13 bases between. The CDR3 region is CASSRGGNPYNEQFF. The CDR3 region has the DNA TGTGCCAGCAGTAGGGGCGGGAACCCCTACAATGAGCAGTTCTTC.

This clonotype was seen at least ten times. CDR3 sequence (DNA): TGCGCCAGCAGCTTGGTTGTGGGGCACTCCTACGAGCAGTACTTC. Translated: CASSLVVGHSYEQYF. The chain is built from TRBV5-1 and TRBJ2-7, with D possibly being TRBD1 (5 bases). V dropped 0 bases and J dropped 0 bases, with 10 bases sitting between them. The CDR3 consists of 15 residues. CDR1 is SGHRS and CDR2 is YFSETQ in the germline V gene.

This clonotype occurred many times. The gene calls are TRBV29-1 and TRBJ2-7; possibly TRBD2 for D (6 bases). Between the trimmed V and J ends, which lost 2 bases and 6 bases, there was a span of 11 bases. Germline V gene lookup returns CDR1 SQVTM and CDR2 ANQGSEA. The CDR3 totals 12 residues. This CDR3 is CSVESGWGEQYV. CDR3 nucleotide sequence: TGCAGCGTTGAAAGCGGGTGGGGCGAGCAGTACGTC.

In its sample, this clonotype was seen many times. The chain carries TRBV13 and TRBJ2-5; TRBD1 might be the D (5 bases). Germline loops: CDR1 PRHDT, CDR2 FYEKMQ (reference sequence). V was trimmed by 2 bases and J by 8 bases, leaving 21 bases between them. The CDR3 is 16 amino acids. CDR3 DNA sequence: TGTGCCAGCAGCTTAAGACGCGACAGAAGGGTAGATACCCAGTACTTC. Residues: CASSLRRDRRVDTQYF.

This clonotype was detected only a few times. The chain links TRBV18 to TRBJ1-1; D is perhaps TRBD1 (5 bases). Trimming took 3 bases from V and 10 from J, leaving 15 bases between them. From germline, CDR1 is KGHSH and CDR2 LQKENI. The CDR3 spans 13 residues. The CDR3 region has the DNA TGTGCCAGCTCACCGATAGGGGACGTCGTAGCTTTCTTT. This translates into CASSPIGDVVAFF.

This clonotype was seen at least ten times. The chain couples TRBV20-1 to TRBJ2-1; D remains unclear. Germline V gives CDR1 DFQATT, CDR2 SNEGSKA (reference sequence). The V end lost 3 bases, the J end lost 4 bases, and 1 base lay between the germline ends. The CDR3 has 10 residues. Written as DNA, the CDR3 is TGCAGTGCTAGTTACAATGAGCAGTTCTTC. Protein product: CSASYNEQFF.

This clonotype came up many times. This rearrangement joins TRBV4-3 to TRBJ2-3; TRBD2 matches at 7 bases. Unmatched junction bases numbered 12, after V lost 0 bases and J lost 6 bases. This CDR3 contains 17 residues. CDR1 and CDR2 (germline): LGHNA, YSLEER. CDR3 DNA: TGCGCCAGCAGCCAAGATAGGCGTCGCGGGAGTTTGGATACGCAGTATTTT. It encodes CASSQDRRRGSLDTQYF.

This clonotype occurred a few times. The genes are TRBV2 and TRBJ1-1, with D hard to call. Trimming took off 6 bases at V and 4 bases at J, with 12 bases between the two ends. The germline V gene encodes CDR1 SNHLY and CDR2 FYNNEI. The CDR3 totals 13 residues. The CDR3 is CASSPARATEAFF. The DNA for the CDR3 is TGTGCCAGCAGCCCGGCCCGGGCCACTGAAGCTTTCTTT.